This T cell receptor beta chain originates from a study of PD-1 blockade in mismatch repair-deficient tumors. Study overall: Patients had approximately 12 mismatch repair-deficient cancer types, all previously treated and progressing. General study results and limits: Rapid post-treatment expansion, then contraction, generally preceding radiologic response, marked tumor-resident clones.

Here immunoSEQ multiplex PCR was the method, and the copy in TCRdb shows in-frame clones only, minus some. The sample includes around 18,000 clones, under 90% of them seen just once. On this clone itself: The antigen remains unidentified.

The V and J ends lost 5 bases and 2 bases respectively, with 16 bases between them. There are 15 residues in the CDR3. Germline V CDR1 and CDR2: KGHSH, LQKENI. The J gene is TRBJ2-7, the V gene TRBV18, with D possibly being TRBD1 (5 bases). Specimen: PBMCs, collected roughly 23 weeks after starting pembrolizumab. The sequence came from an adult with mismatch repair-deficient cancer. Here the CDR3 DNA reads TGTGCCAGCTCAGGGGCGGTGGCTACAACCTACGAGCAGTACTTC. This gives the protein CASSGAVATTYEQYF.